A single sample gave rise to the 30 T cell receptor beta chains below, sequenced in a study of blood T cell repertoires in COVID-19. Sequencing was performed with immunoSEQ multiplex PCR; in TCRdb, only in-frame clones are kept and a portion is missing. The data contain over 100,000 clones, 70% to 90% of them singletons. Sequenced input: peripheral blood. The receptors here all came from a woman aged 55 to 70 with acute or convalescent COVID-19.

This chain joins TRBV25-1 and TRBJ1-1, with D uncertain. Trimming pared 5 bases from V and 1 base from J, leaving 14 bases between. Looked up from germline, CDR1 is MGHDK and CDR2 is SYGVNS. This CDR3 spans 15 amino acids. CDR3 in DNA: TGTGCCAGCAGTTCTCCCTGGGCAGCGAACACTGAAGCTTTCTTT. This translates into CASSSPWAANTEAFF.

The chain links TRBV24-1 to TRBJ2-5; possibly TRBD1 for D (5 bases). The CDR3 is 13 residues long. With 5 bases removed from V and 3 bases from J, the gap between germline ends came to 9 bases. Germline assignment: CDR1 KGHDR and CDR2 SFDVKD. The CDR3: CATSAGMKETQYF. The CDR3 DNA reads as TGTGCCACCAGTGCAGGGATGAAAGAGACCCAGTACTTC.

This chain joins TRBV15 and TRBJ2-5; D is unresolved. The CDR3 consists of 13 residues. Germline V gene sequence: CDR1 LNHNV, CDR2 YYDKDF (reference sequence). V dropped 0 bases and J dropped 8 bases, with 10 bases sitting between them. Here the CDR3 DNA reads TGTGCCACCAGCAGAGATCGAGGCGGAACCCAGTACTTC. Amino acid sequence: CATSRDRGGTQYF.

This chain links TRBV13 with TRBJ1-2; TRBD1 matches at 7 bases. Germline V gives CDR1 PRHDT, CDR2 FYEKMQ (reference sequence). V gave up 3 bases and J gave up 8 bases; unmatched junction bases: 9. The CDR3 is 14 amino acids. This CDR3 reads CASSLGQRVTGYTF. CDR3 DNA: TGTGCCAGCAGCTTGGGACAGCGAGTTACGGGCTACACCTTC.

This sequence joins TRBV5-4 and TRBJ2-5; 7 nucleotides line up with TRBD2. Germline trimming cut 2 bases from V and 2 bases from J; bases unmatched to any gene: 6. Looked up from germline, CDR1 is SGHNT and CDR2 is YYREEE (reference sequence). The CDR3 consists of 15 residues. The CDR3 reads CASSFSSGSQETQYF. CDR3 DNA sequence: TGTGCCAGCAGCTTTTCTAGCGGCTCACAAGAGACCCAGTACTTC. Full variable domain (rest looked up from reference TRBV5-4 and TRBJ2-5): ETGVTQSPTHLIKTRGQQVTLRCSSQSGHNTVSWYQQALGQGPQFIFQYYREEENGRGNFPPRFSGLQFPNYSSELNVNALELDDSALYLCASSFSSGSQETQYFGPGTRLLVL.

The rearrangement uses TRBV11-2 and TRBJ2-1, with TRBD2 identical over 7 bases. This CDR3 spans 15 amino acids. The germline V gene has CDR1 SGHAT and CDR2 FQNNGV. The V and J ends lost 4 bases and 2 bases, in that order; junction bases with no gene match: 5. The CDR3 spells CASSSGGGPYNEQFF. As DNA, the CDR3 is TGTGCCAGCAGCTCTGGGGGGGGACCCTACAATGAGCAGTTCTTC. The full variable domain, rest sourced from reference TRBV11-2 and TRBJ2-1, is EAGVAQSPRYKIIEKRQSVAFWCNPISGHATLYWYQQILGQGPKLLIQFQNNGVVDDSQLPKDRFSAERLKGVDSTLKIQPAKLEDSAVYLCASSSGGGPYNEQFFGPGTRLTVL.

This clone was picked up a small number of times. This chain links TRBV15 with TRBJ2-1; TRBD2 matches 11 bases. V was pared by 2 bases and J by 0 bases, with 9 bases of the junction left unmatched. This CDR3 comprises 19 residues. CDR1 is LNHNV and CDR2 is YYDKDF in the germline V gene (reference sequence). The CDR3: CATSRTGTSGTSSYNEQFF. CDR3 bases: TGTGCCACCAGCAGAACGGGGACTAGCGGAACCAGCTCCTACAATGAGCAGTTCTTC.

The rearrangement links TRBV5-6 to TRBJ1-5; D ambiguous. The CDR3 runs to 14 residues. Germline V gene lookup returns CDR1 SGHDT and CDR2 YYEEEE. V lost 3 bases and J 4 bases, leaving 11 bases between the germline ends. Here the CDR3 DNA reads TGTGCCAGCAGCTCCGTTAACGGGAATCAGCCCCAGCATTTT. This encodes CASSSVNGNQPQHF.

V and J are TRBV27 and TRBJ1-3, with 8 positions matching TRBD1. J gave up 7 bases and V 6 bases, and 8 bases lay outside the gene matches. The CDR3 consists of 14 residues. Germline V gene sequence: CDR1 MNHEY, CDR2 SMNVEV (reference sequence). CDR3 DNA sequence: TGTGCCAGCAGGGACAGGGATCCTCCGAACACCATATATTTT. Translation gives CASRDRDPPNTIYF.

This chain links TRBV4-1 with TRBJ1-2, with D maybe TRBD1 (5 bases). Germline V CDR1 and CDR2: MGHRA, YSYEKL. Trimming removed 2 bases from V and 10 bases from J, with 23 bases in between. CDR3 size: 16 residues. The CDR3 reads CASSQSPTDAGDDYTF. Written as DNA, the CDR3 is TGCGCCAGCAGCCAATCCCCGACAGACGCGGGGGATGACTACACCTTC.

The chain employs TRBV4-3 and TRBJ2-1; D gene ambiguous. This CDR3 has 13 residues. Trimming stripped 1 base from V and 4 bases from J, with 5 bases between. Germline V gene sequence: CDR1 LGHNA, CDR2 YSLEER. CDR3 loop: CASSQVRYNEQFF. The CDR3 nucleotides read TGCGCCAGCAGCCAAGTCAGGTACAATGAGCAGTTCTTC.

The genes are TRBV2 and TRBJ1-6, with 7 bases lining up with TRBD1. The CDR3 runs 14 residues. The V and J ends lost 7 bases and 7 bases, in that order; junction bases with no gene match: 7. CDR1 and CDR2 (germline): SNHLY, FYNNEI. CDR3 nucleotides: TGTGCCAGCACTGGGGACAGCCGAAATTCACCCCTCCACTTT. The encoded protein is CASTGDSRNSPLHF.

The chain combines TRBV18 with TRBJ1-2; 10 bases match TRBD1. The V segment lost 6 bases and the J segment 3 bases; nucleotides outside the gene matches: 4. Germline lookup yields CDR1 KGHSH and CDR2 LQKENI. The length of the CDR3 is 14 residues. CDR3 loop: CASSLDRGDYGYTF. Written as DNA, the CDR3 is TGTGCCAGCTCTCTGGACAGGGGGGACTATGGCTACACCTTC.

This sequence joins TRBV5-8 and TRBJ1-4; 10 bases match TRBD1. V lost 3 bases to trimming and J lost 8 bases; unmatched junction nucleotides: 7. Germline CDR1 reads SGHTS; CDR2 reads YDEGEE. The CDR3 has 15 residues. The CDR3 DNA sequence: TGTGCCAGCAGCTCCGGGACAGGGGTATACGAAAAACTGTTTTTT. Protein product: CASSSGTGVYEKLFF.

CDR3 DNA sequence: TGTGCCAGCAGTTATTCCCCGGTCTACGAGCAGTACTTC. It codes for CASSYSPVYEQYF. The chain uses TRBV6-5 and TRBJ2-7; D is ambiguous. From germline, CDR1 is MNHEY and CDR2 SVGAGI. The CDR3 sequence is 13 residues long. Trimming shortened V by 3 bases and J by 3 bases, and 9 bases separated the two germline ends.

V gene TRBV5-6 combines with J gene TRBJ1-2; D is perhaps TRBD1 (5 bases). The length of the CDR3 is 12 residues. Germline lookup yields CDR1 SGHDT and CDR2 YYEEEE. Trimming cost V 0 bases and J 5 bases, with 5 bases left between them. CDR3 amino acids: CASSLEGYGYTF. In DNA form, the CDR3 reads TGTGCCAGCAGCTTGGAGGGGTATGGCTACACCTTC.

The chain is built from TRBV16 and TRBJ1-2, with D hard to call. The germline gives CDR1 KGHSY, CDR2 FQNENV. The V and J ends lost 2 bases and 1 base respectively, with 8 bases between them. The length of the CDR3 is 14 residues. The CDR3 reads CASSQHDNNYGYTF. DNA of the CDR3: TGTGCCAGCAGCCAACATGACAATAACTATGGCTACACCTTC.

This chain joins TRBV5-1 and TRBJ1-2; D is possibly TRBD1 (5 bases). The CDR3 is 14 residues long. The germline V and J ends were trimmed by 3 bases and 2 bases, with 11 bases remaining between them. CDR1 is SGHRS and CDR2 is YFSETQ in the germline V gene. The CDR3 nucleotides are TGCGCCAGCAGCTATACAGGAACCAACTATGGCTACACCTTC. Protein product: CASSYTGTNYGYTF. The whole variable domain, filled in from reference TRBV5-1 and TRBJ1-2, reads KAGVTQTPRYLIKTRGQQVTLSCSPISGHRSVSWYQQTPGQGLQFLFEYFSETQRNKGNFPGRFSGRQFSNSRSEMNVSTLELGDSALYLCASSYTGTNYGYTFGSGTRLTVV.

V is TRBV7-9 and J is TRBJ1-4; the match to TRBD1 covers 7 bases. Germline V lookup: CDR1 SEHNR, CDR2 FQNEAQ (reference sequence). The CDR3 covers 14 residues. J was trimmed by 8 bases and V by 5 bases; bases with no gene match: 8. This CDR3 is CASSIDRDREKLFF. CDR3 coding DNA: TGTGCCAGCAGCATCGACAGGGATCGAGAAAAACTGTTTTTT. The full variable domain, with the rest looked up from reference TRBV7-9 and TRBJ1-4, is DTGVSQNPRHKITKRGQNVTFRCDPISEHNRLYWYRQTLGQGPEFLTYFQNEAQLEKSRLLSDRFSAERPKGSFSTLEIQRTEQGDSAMYLCASSIDRDREKLFFGSGTQLSVL.

This clone was detected once. V gene TRBV12-3 or TRBV12-4 combines with J gene TRBJ1-2; 10 bases are a match to TRBD1. There are 13 residues in the CDR3. With 6 bases clipped from V and 6 bases from J, the junction kept 4 bases outside the gene matches. The CDR3 reads CASSRTGGDGYTF. The CDR3 region has the DNA TGTGCCAGCAGCCGGACAGGGGGAGATGGCTACACCTTC.

Only one count was recorded for this clone. The chain is built from TRBV3-1 (or the pseudogene TRBV3-2) and TRBJ1-6; D not certain. V was trimmed by 1 base and J by 5 bases, leaving 12 bases between them. From germline, CDR1 is LGHDT and CDR2 YNNKEL (reference sequence). The CDR3 totals 16 residues. The CDR3 DNA sequence: TGTGCCAGCAGCCAAGTCTCTCCCGCGAATAATTCACCCCTCCACTTT. Translated, it gives CASSQVSPANNSPLHF.

This chain joins TRBV6-6 and TRBJ1-4, with D unresolved. Trimming pared 6 bases from V and 5 bases from J, leaving 13 bases between. Looked up from germline, CDR1 is MNHNY and CDR2 is SVGAGI (reference sequence). There are 14 residues in the CDR3. The CDR3 loop reads CASRQPGGNEKLFF. The CDR3 bases are TGTGCCAGCAGGCAACCGGGAGGCAATGAAAAACTGTTTTTT.

J is TRBJ2-2 and V is TRBV5-1, with 7 nucleotides matching TRBD2. V was pared by 4 bases and J by 5 bases, with 14 bases of the junction left unmatched. This CDR3 has 17 amino acids. Germline V gives CDR1 SGHRS, CDR2 YFSETQ. CDR3 DNA sequence: TGCGCCAGCAGCCCCGACAGCGGGGCCCAACAAACCGGGGAGCTGTTTTTT. It translates to CASSPDSGAQQTGELFF.

The chain employs TRBV4-1 and TRBJ2-5; TRBD2 matches 14 bases. The CDR3 spans 16 residues. CDR1 is MGHRA, CDR2 YSYEKL, per germline. V lost 3 bases to trimming and J lost 3 bases; unmatched junction nucleotides: 3. The CDR3 reads CASSQVTSGGEETQYF. The CDR3, as DNA: TGCGCCAGCAGCCAGGTGACTAGCGGGGGGGAAGAGACCCAGTACTTC.

The chain combines TRBV2 with TRBJ2-5; maybe TRBD1 (6 bases). CDR3 size: 13 residues. The V end lost 4 bases, the J end lost 3 bases, and 9 bases lay between the germline ends. From germline, CDR1 is SNHLY and CDR2 FYNNEI. The CDR3 reads CASSVNREETQYF. As DNA, the CDR3 is TGTGCCAGCAGTGTCAACAGGGAAGAGACCCAGTACTTC.

This sequence joins TRBV18 and TRBJ1-5, with D perhaps TRBD1 (6 bases). From germline, CDR1 is KGHSH and CDR2 LQKENI. V was pared by 2 bases and J by 8 bases, with 16 bases between. The CDR3 spans 15 residues. This chain's CDR3 is CASSPNLGAREPQHF. In DNA, the CDR3 is TGTGCCAGCTCACCAAATTTGGGGGCTCGGGAGCCCCAGCATTTT. The full variable domain, in which reference TRBV18 and TRBJ1-5 provide the parts outside the CDR3, is NAGVMQNPRHLVRRRGQEARLRCSPMKGHSHVYWYRQLPEEGLKFMVYLQKENIIDESGMPKERFSAEFPKEGPSILRIQQVVRGDSAAYFCASSPNLGAREPQHFGDGTRLSIL.

The chain recombines TRBV28 with TRBJ2-7, with D tentatively TRBD2 (5 bases). Trimming left V 1 base short and J 6 bases short, with 13 bases between. There are 14 residues in the CDR3. The germline V gene encodes CDR1 MDHEN and CDR2 SYDVKM. The CDR3 reads CASSLYPTIGEQYF. The DNA for the CDR3 is TGTGCCAGCAGTTTATACCCGACTATCGGCGAGCAGTACTTC.

This clone appeared a single time. The genes are TRBV28 and TRBJ1-2; D is possibly TRBD1 (5 bases). Germline lookup yields CDR1 MDHEN and CDR2 SYDVKM. CDR3 length: 14 amino acids. With 5 bases removed from V and 3 bases from J, the gap between germline ends came to 13 bases. The CDR3 DNA reads TGTGCCAGCAGTCCCCCGGGACTGGACTATGGCTACACCTTC. Its protein product is CASSPPGLDYGYTF.

This clone was seen a few times. This chain uses TRBV6-5 with TRBJ1-2; tentative D call: TRBD1 (5 bases). The CDR3 runs 14 residues. Germline CDR1 is MNHEY and CDR2 is SVGAGI. Trimming took off 6 bases at V and 7 bases at J, with 18 bases between the two ends. The CDR3 coding sequence is TGTGCCAGCAGAATTGGGGCCCAAAGCCTTGGCTACACCTTC. The encoded protein is CASRIGAQSLGYTF.

This clone occurred once. The chain is built from TRBV5-1 and TRBJ1-6; 8 positions agree with TRBD1. This CDR3 is built from 14 residues. Germline V CDR1 and CDR2: SGHRS, YFSETQ. Germline trimming cut 6 bases from V and 6 bases from J; bases unmatched to any gene: 5. The CDR3 spells CASTDRGLNSPLHF. The CDR3, as DNA: TGCGCCAGCACTGACAGGGGCCTTAATTCACCCCTCCACTTT. Combining the CDR3 with reference TRBV5-1 and TRBJ1-6 gives the whole variable domain KAGVTQTPRYLIKTRGQQVTLSCSPISGHRSVSWYQQTPGQGLQFLFEYFSETQRNKGNFPGRFSGRQFSNSRSEMNVSTLELGDSALYLCASTDRGLNSPLHFGNGTRLTVT.